A selection of T cell receptor beta chains follows, all from one sample in a study of T cell changes during pregnancy in multiple sclerosis. Assay used: immunoSEQ multiplex PCR; TCRdb lists only in-frame clones, some missing. The sample records about 60,000 clones, roughly 88% being singletons. The source was peripheral blood, collected in the second trimester of pregnancy. The receptors derive from a female donor in good health, enrolled as a control in a pregnancy study. Both conserved end residues are part of each CDR3. Each record gives: J gene, clone size, D gene, V gene, CDR3 length, CDR3 DNA, CDR3 protein. A D gene is named only where the DNA matches it firmly. The size of a clone is reported for some rows only, either as once, few or many, or as a class for expanded clones.

TRBJ2-3	-	-	TRBV11-3	14	TGTGCCAGCAGCTTAATGGGCAGCACAGATACGCAGTATTTT	CASSLMGSTDTQYF
TRBJ2-1	-	TRBD1	TRBV27	15	TGTGCCAGCAGTTTTCATACAGGGGGGATTAGTGAGCAGTTCTTC	CASSFHTGGISEQFF
TRBJ2-3	-	TRBD1	TRBV7-2	14	TGTGCCAGCAGTCCTACAGGGGTTACAGATACGCAGTATTTT	CASSPTGVTDTQYF
TRBJ2-1	-	TRBD2	TRBV7-8	18	TGTGCCAGCAGCTGGCCTGAGTCTAGCGGCGGATATCAGACTGAGCAGTTCTTC	CASSWPESSGGYQTEQFF
TRBJ2-6	-	-	TRBV7-6	17	TGTGCCAGCAGCTTACTTATCCCTCCTTCTGGGGCCAACGTCCTGACTTTC	CASSLLIPPSGANVLTF
TRBJ2-7	-	TRBD1	TRBV4-1	15	TGCGCCAGCAGCCAAGAGAGAGGGACAGCCTACGAGCAGTACTTC	CASSQERGTAYEQYF
TRBJ2-3	-	TRBD2	TRBV15	16	TGTGCCACCAGTCCGACCGGGGGGGCTGAAAGAGATACGCAGTATTTT	CATSPTGGAERDTQYF
TRBJ2-1	-	-	TRBV27	15	TGTGCCAGCAGATCCCCGGGGAAAACCTACAATGAGCAGTTCTTC	CASRSPGKTYNEQFF
TRBJ1-1	-	TRBD1	TRBV14	16	TGTGCCAGCAGCCAAGGAGGCAGGGGGCGTCGGTCCGAAGCTTTCTTT	CASSQGGRGRRSEAFF
TRBJ1-1	few	-	TRBV7-7	13	TGTGCTAGCAGCAGAACACTGAACACTGAAGCTTTCTTT	CASSRTLNTEAFF
TRBJ1-1	-	-	TRBV7-6	13	TGTGCCAGCAGCTCAAACAGGGACACTGAAGCTTTCTTT	CASSSNRDTEAFF
TRBJ2-1	-	TRBD2	TRBV19	14	TGTGCCAGTAGTACAGGACTAGCGGCCAATGAGCAGTTCTTC	CASSTGLAANEQFF
TRBJ1-4	-	TRBD1	TRBV7-9	14	TGTGCCAGCAGCCCCAGGGGGGAAAATGAAAAACTGTTTTTT	CASSPRGENEKLFF
TRBJ2-5	-	-	TRBV7-9	16	TGTGCCAGCAGCTTAGTCTTGGGGGGGCTTATAGAGACCCAGTACTTC	CASSLVLGGLIETQYF
TRBJ2-5	few	-	TRBV9	13	TGTGCCAGCAGCCCGAGAGGCCAAGAGACCCAGTACTTC	CASSPRGQETQYF
TRBJ1-6	-	-	TRBV6-1	16	TGTGCCAGCAGTGGAACCCGAGGCCACTCTAATTCACCCCTCCACTTT	CASSGTRGHSNSPLHF
TRBJ2-3	-	-	TRBV6-1	18	TGTGCCAGCAGTGAAATGGCGGTAGGGGCAGGGCGCACAGATACGCAGTATTTT	CASSEMAVGAGRTDTQYF
TRBJ2-7	once	TRBD1	TRBV6-1	15	TGTGCCAGCGGCTCAGGACAGGGTTTCTCCTACGAGCAGTACTTC	CASGSGQGFSYEQYF
TRBJ1-5	-	-	TRBV6-5	14	TGTGCCAGCCGAAAAAGCGGGGGGAATCAGCCCCAGCATTTT	CASRKSGGNQPQHF
TRBJ2-3	-	TRBD2	TRBV5-6	18	TGTGCCAGCAGCCCCTGGGTCCAGCGGGGGGGCAACACAGATACGCAGTATTTT	CASSPWVQRGGNTDTQYF
TRBJ1-5	-	TRBD1	TRBV18	15	TGTGCCAGCTCACTAACGGGACAGCCCAATCAGCCCCAGCATTTT	CASSLTGQPNQPQHF
TRBJ2-5	-	-	TRBV11-2	15	TGTGCCAGCAGCTTGGGGGGGGCTTCGGGAGAGACCCAGTACTTC	CASSLGGASGETQYF
TRBJ2-3	-	TRBD2	TRBV4-2	17	TGTGCCAGCAGCCAGAGGACAGCGGGGGGGAGCACAGATACGCAGTATTTT	CASSQRTAGGSTDTQYF
TRBJ1-2	once	TRBD1	TRBV28	14	TGTGCCAGCAGTTTAAGGGGGCACGACTATGGCTACACCTTC	CASSLRGHDYGYTF
TRBJ2-1	-	-	TRBV28	16	TGTGCCAGCAGGCGACCGGGGACTTTTTTTAAGGATGAGCAGTTCTTC	CASRRPGTFFKDEQFF
TRBJ2-1	-	TRBD1	TRBV27	15	TGTGCCAGCACCCCCGGGACAGTTCTCTACAATGAGCAGTTCTTC	CASTPGTVLYNEQFF
TRBJ1-2	-	TRBD1	TRBV27	14	TGTGCCAGCTCAGGCGGGACAGGGAAAGTTGGCTACACCTTC	CASSGGTGKVGYTF
TRBJ1-5	-	-	TRBV7-6	15	TGTGCCAGCAGCTTACAATCAGGGAGCAATCAGCCCCAGCATTTT	CASSLQSGSNQPQHF
TRBJ2-3	-	-	TRBV2	13	TGTGCCAGCAGTGCTGACAGTGGAGATACGCAGTATTTT	CASSADSGDTQYF
TRBJ2-5	-	-	TRBV29-1	13	TGCAGCGTTGATCGAGACAGTTTGGAGACCCAGTACTTC	CSVDRDSLETQYF
TRBJ1-4	-	-	TRBV11-2	13	TGTGCCAGCAGCCCGTTTTCCAATGAAAAACTGTTTTTT	CASSPFSNEKLFF
TRBJ1-2	-	-	TRBV29-1	12	TGCAGCGTTGAATGGGGCGGCCATGGCTACACCTTC	CSVEWGGHGYTF
TRBJ1-6	-	-	TRBV19	18	TGTGCCAGTAGCCCCATTTCCACGGGGGGTCCGTCAAATTCACCCCTCCACTTT	CASSPISTGGPSNSPLHF
TRBJ2-3	-	TRBD2	TRBV7-9	16	TGTGCCAGCAGCCCCGTAGCGGGAGGTATCACAGATACGCAGTATTTT	CASSPVAGGITDTQYF
TRBJ1-1	few	TRBD1	TRBV18	14	TGTGCCAGCTCACAGGGACAGGGTGGTACTGAAGCTTTCTTT	CASSQGQGGTEAFF
TRBJ1-6	-	TRBD1	TRBV18	13	TGTGCCAGCTCAACAGGGGATAATTCACCCCTCCACTTT	CASSTGDNSPLHF
TRBJ2-3	once	-	TRBV30	15	TGTGCCTGGAGTCCGTTTGGGGCTGGCACAGATACGCAGTATTTT	CAWSPFGAGTDTQYF
TRBJ2-2	-	-	TRBV19	15	TGTGCCAGTAGTATCTGGAGCGGGAACACCGGGGAGCTGTTTTTT	CASSIWSGNTGELFF
TRBJ2-2	once	-	TRBV7-8	16	TGTGCCAGCAGCTTATATCGGCGGGATAACACCGGGGAGCTGTTTTTT	CASSLYRRDNTGELFF
TRBJ2-7	-	TRBD1	TRBV4-1	15	TGCGCCAGCAGCCTAAGCCGGGACAGCGCCTACGAGCAGTACTTC	CASSLSRDSAYEQYF
TRBJ2-1	-	TRBD1	TRBV6-5	15	TGTGCCAGCAGTCCGGACAGGGGGACCTACAATGAGCAGTTCTTC	CASSPDRGTYNEQFF
TRBJ2-1	-	TRBD2	TRBV10-3	15	TGTGCCATCGGACTAGCGGGACGCTCCTACAATGAGCAGTTCTTC	CAIGLAGRSYNEQFF
TRBJ1-2	-	-	TRBV18	12	TGTGCCAGCTCCCCGAATACTGAGGGTGGGACCTTC	CASSPNTEGGTF
TRBJ2-7	-	TRBD1	TRBV18	15	TGTGCCAGCTCACCCCGACAGGGGGCGATTCACGAGCAGTACTTC	CASSPRQGAIHEQYF
TRBJ2-7	-	-	TRBV27	12	TGTGCCAGCAGTCCCAGCTCCTACGAGCAGTACTTC	CASSPSSYEQYF
TRBJ2-1	-	TRBD2	TRBV15	15	TGTGCCACCAGCAGCCGGCGGGGGGCTTACAATGAGCAGTTCTTC	CATSSRRGAYNEQFF
TRBJ2-1	-	TRBD2	TRBV7-3	13	TGTGCCAGCAGCTTAGTGGTAGCGGGGGAGCAGTTCTTC	CASSLVVAGEQFF
TRBJ1-1	-	-	TRBV27	12	TGTGCCAGCGCCTCGGGGGGCTTAAAAGCTTTCTTT	CASASGGLKAFF
TRBJ2-3	-	-	TRBV11-2	12	TGTGCCAGCACCTCGTTACGCGGGGTTCGGTATTTT	CASTSLRGVRYF
TRBJ1-6	-	-	TRBV6-1	15	TGTGCCAGCAGTGTACCAGGCAGTGATTCCTCACCCCTCCACTTT	CASSVPGSDSSPLHF
TRBJ2-7	-	TRBD2	TRBV11-2	16	TGTGCCAGCAGCGTAGGGGGGGCGCTAGCGGGAGTCGAGCAGTACTTC	CASSVGGALAGVEQYF
TRBJ1-6	-	-	TRBV5-1	16	TGCGCCAGCAGCTTGGGGGGTCTAGGGGATAATTCACCCCTCCACTTT	CASSLGGLGDNSPLHF
TRBJ1-1	-	-	TRBV7-6	13	TGTGCCAGCAGCGCTGAGTTGAACACTGAAGCTTTCTTT	CASSAELNTEAFF
TRBJ1-2	few	TRBD1	TRBV4-1	13	TGCGCCAGCAGCGGCGACAGGGGGTATGGCTACACCTTC	CASSGDRGYGYTF
TRBJ2-7	-	-	TRBV21-1	18	TGTGCCAGCAGCTCGCGACCCGCCCCAGGCGGGAGGTTCTACGAGCAGTACTTC	CASSSRPAPGGRFYEQYF